These T cell receptor beta chains were read from a single sample in a study of blood T cell repertoires in COVID-19. The data were produced by immunoSEQ multiplex PCR, yet TCRdb's version contains in-frame clones alone and is incomplete. The repertoire holds 75,000 to 90,000 clones, with around nine tenths as singletons. Sample: peripheral blood. The receptors shown here come from a man older than 75 with active or convalescent COVID-19. The CDR3 runs from the conserved cysteine through the conserved F or W. D genes are given only for firm matches. For some rows the clone size is stated as once, few or many, or as a class when expanded; others skip it.

TGTGCCAGTAGTACCCCGGAAAGGGGTGATATCAATCAGCCCCAGCATTTT | CASSTPERGDINQPQHF | once | TRBJ1-5 | NA | TRBV19
TGTGCCAGCTCACCAGCACACGGGTCGGATTCACCCCTCCACTTT | CASSPAHGSDSPLHF | NA | TRBJ1-6 | NA | TRBV18
TGTGCCAGCAGTGAAGCTCGGACGGGGGTTGAAGCTTTCTTT | CASSEARTGVEAFF | NA | TRBJ1-1 | NA | TRBV2
TGTGCCATCAGTGAACAGGGAGATGGCTACACCTTC | CAISEQGDGYTF | NA | TRBJ1-2 | NA | TRBV10-3
TGTGCCAGCAGCAAGCGAAGGGGGGGGCCTAACACTGAAGCTTTCTTT | CASSKRRGGPNTEAFF | once | TRBJ1-1 | NA | TRBV7-6
TGTGCTAGTGGTTTGGGACGGGAAGATCAGCCCCAGCATTTT | CASGLGREDQPQHF | NA | TRBJ1-5 | NA | TRBV12-5
TGTGCCAGCAGTTTACCTAGCGGGGGCCAAGAGACCCAGTACTTC | CASSLPSGGQETQYF | NA | TRBJ2-5 | TRBD2 | TRBV28
TGTGCCAGCAGAACGGGTGGAGGGTATGGCTACACCTTC | CASRTGGGYGYTF | once | TRBJ1-2 | NA | TRBV28
TGTGCCAGCAGCTGGTCAGGAACCCGCGGCTACACCTTC | CASSWSGTRGYTF | NA | TRBJ1-2 | NA | TRBV28
TGTGCCAGCAGTGAATCTCTCCCCTCTGGAAACACCATATATTTT | CASSESLPSGNTIYF | once | TRBJ1-3 | NA | TRBV6-1
TGTGCCAGCAGTTCACAGGGGAATAGCAATCAGCCCCAGCATTTT | CASSSQGNSNQPQHF | NA | TRBJ1-5 | TRBD1 | TRBV2
TGCGCCAGCAGCTTGGTTCCAGGGGGCACAGATACGCAGTATTTT | CASSLVPGGTDTQYF | NA | TRBJ2-3 | NA | TRBV5-1
TGTGCCAGTAGTAGGGACAGGGACTATGGCTACACCTTC | CASSRDRDYGYTF | NA | TRBJ1-2 | TRBD1 | TRBV19
TGTGCCAGCAGCCAAGCCCAACAGAGACCCCACTATGGCTACACCTTC | CASSQAQQRPHYGYTF | NA | TRBJ1-2 | NA | TRBV3-1/TRBV3-2
TGTGCCAGCAGCGTACAGGGGAATCAGCCCCAGCATTTT | CASSVQGNQPQHF | few | TRBJ1-5 | TRBD1 | TRBV7-9
TGTGCCAGCAGCTCAACTCGGGGCAATGAGCAGTTCTTC | CASSSTRGNEQFF | NA | TRBJ2-1 | NA | TRBV11-3
TGTGCCACCAGTGATTACGGACGGGGAAGCTCCTACAATGAGCAGTTCTTC | CATSDYGRGSSYNEQFF | NA | TRBJ2-1 | NA | TRBV24-1
TGTGCCAGTAGAGGGGGCGGTAACACTGAAGCTTTCTTT | CASRGGGNTEAFF | NA | TRBJ1-1 | TRBD1 | TRBV19
TGTGCCACCACGTACAGGGGTTCACGTGGCTACACCTTC | CATTYRGSRGYTF | NA | TRBJ1-2 | TRBD1 | TRBV28
TGTGCCAGCAGCCCGCAGACTAGCGGACTTTACAATGAGCAGTTCTTC | CASSPQTSGLYNEQFF | NA | TRBJ2-1 | TRBD2 | TRBV7-3
TGTGCCAGCAGCTCAAGTCCGTGGAGCTCCTACAATGAGCAGTTCTTC | CASSSSPWSSYNEQFF | NA | TRBJ2-1 | NA | TRBV11-2
TGTGCCTGGAGGGGGGGAGGTTTAGAGACCCAGTACTTC | CAWRGGGLETQYF | NA | TRBJ2-5 | NA | TRBV30
TGTGCCAGCAGATCGGGACAGGCACTTAACTATGGCTACACCTTC | CASRSGQALNYGYTF | few | TRBJ1-2 | TRBD1 | TRBV5-4
TGTGCCAGCAGTTTACCGATTCCCTACTGGGGCTACACCTTC | CASSLPIPYWGYTF | once | TRBJ1-2 | NA | TRBV28
TGTGCCAGCGGGAGGGATACGCAGTATTTT | CASGRDTQYF | NA | TRBJ2-3 | NA | TRBV2